The rows below give T cell receptor beta chains drawn from one sample of a study of blood T cell repertoires in COVID-19. Repertoires were generated with immunoSEQ multiplex PCR, while TCRdb's copy carries only in-frame clones and drops some. The sample has under 150,000 clones, more than 70% seen once. Sequencing was carried out using PBMCs or T cells enriched from blood (not recorded which). The source is a man aged 35-49 years with acute COVID-19. Both conserved end residues are part of each CDR3. The D gene is left open where the match is weak. Rows give clone size only sometimes, using once, few, many, or a class for an expanded clone.

V gene	D gene	J gene	clone size	CDR3 protein	CDR3 DNA
TRBV15	NA	TRBJ2-1	NA	CATSRDRGGAGANEQFF	TGTGCCACCAGCAGAGATCGAGGGGGTGCGGGAGCGAATGAGCAGTTCTTC
TRBV18	TRBD1	TRBJ2-7	NA	CASSRQPRTGTYEQYF	TGTGCCAGCTCACGTCAACCTAGGACAGGGACCTACGAGCAGTACTTC
TRBV2	TRBD1	TRBJ2-5	NA	CASSDALYRGQETQYF	TGTGCCAGCAGCGACGCCCTCTACAGGGGACAAGAGACCCAGTACTTC
TRBV4-3	NA	TRBJ2-3	once	CASSQGRDTQYF	TGCGCCAGCAGCCAAGGTCGGGATACGCAGTATTTT
TRBV7-9	NA	TRBJ2-1	NA	CASSSGNEQFF	TGTGCCAGCAGCTCCGGTAATGAGCAGTTCTTC
TRBV6-1	TRBD1	TRBJ1-2	NA	CASSERTGGSGYTF	TGTGCCAGCAGTGAGAGAACAGGGGGATCTGGCTACACCTTC
TRBV9	TRBD1	TRBJ1-4	NA	CASSVGQGREEKLFF	TGTGCCAGCAGCGTAGGACAGGGCAGGGAAGAAAAACTGTTTTTT
TRBV19	NA	TRBJ1-5	few	CASSPTVNQPQHF	TGTGCCAGTAGTCCCACAGTCAATCAGCCCCAGCATTTT
TRBV11-3	NA	TRBJ1-1	NA	CASSPGGSTEAFF	TGTGCCAGCAGCCCCGGGGGTAGCACTGAAGCTTTCTTT
TRBV11-2	NA	TRBJ2-2	NA	CASSYQGYENTGELFF	TGTGCCAGCAGCTACCAGGGATATGAGAACACCGGGGAGCTGTTTTTT